The next 10 T cell receptor beta chains were all read from a single sample in a study of OX40 agonist ivuxolimab in advanced cancers. Produced via immunoSEQ multiplex PCR; TCRdb's table is partial and in-frame only. The table shows some 19,000 clones, with 75% to 85% occurring only once. Here the sequenced sample was CD4+ or CD8+ T cells sorted from blood, taken in a trial of the OX40 agonist ivuxolimab. The receptors derive from an adult with an advanced solid tumor such as melanoma, head and neck, liver or kidney cancer.

This clone occurred a few times. The J gene is TRBJ2-5, the V gene TRBV9, with TRBD1 matching 10 bases. Per germline, CDR1 SGDLS and CDR2 YYNGEE. The CDR3 covers 16 residues. Unmatched junction bases numbered 11, after V lost 4 bases and J lost 5 bases. For the CDR3, the DNA is TGTGCCAGCAGCTTACGGGGACAGGGGCTGATGGAGACCCAGTACTTC. Its protein is CASSLRGQGLMETQYF.

This chain joins TRBV4-1 and TRBJ1-1, with a possible D match to TRBD1 (6 bases). This CDR3 region has 15 residues. Germline V lookup: CDR1 MGHRA, CDR2 YSYEKL. V dropped 3 bases and J dropped 1 base, with 12 bases sitting between them. The CDR3 nucleotides are TGCGCCAGCAGCCACCATGGACAGTCGAACACTGAAGCTTTCTTT. Translating gives CASSHHGQSNTEAFF.

The V gene is TRBV13, the J gene TRBJ1-6, with D possibly being TRBD1 (5 bases). Germline CDR1 is PRHDT and CDR2 is FYEKMQ (reference sequence). Trimming pared 3 bases from V and 10 bases from J, leaving 13 bases between. The CDR3 loop spans 14 amino acids. CDR3 in DNA: TGTGCCAGCAGCTTCAGCGGGGGAAAATCACCCCTCCACTTT. Amino acids: CASSFSGGKSPLHF.

The chain recombines TRBV9 with TRBJ1-1; D unclear. Germline V CDR1 and CDR2: SGDLS, YYNGEE. The germline V and J ends were trimmed by 0 bases and 7 bases, with 13 bases remaining between them. The CDR3 runs to 14 residues. This CDR3 reads CASSVGALLGEAFF. The CDR3 DNA reads TGTGCCAGCAGCGTAGGTGCACTGCTCGGTGAAGCTTTCTTT.

This clone has a handful of counts. Other DNA variants within this sample encode the same CDR3. The genes are TRBV19 and TRBJ2-7; possible D gene TRBD1, 6 bases. This CDR3 has 13 residues. V was trimmed by 3 bases and J by 4 bases, leaving 10 bases between them. Germline V gene lookup returns CDR1 LNHDA and CDR2 SQIVND (reference sequence). CDR3: CASSIGQGYEQYF. CDR3 nucleotide sequence: TGTGCCAGTAGTATCGGGCAGGGGTACGAGCAGTACTTC.

The rearrangement links TRBV6-6 to TRBJ1-3, with 7 bases identical to TRBD1. The CDR3 runs 13 residues. The V gene's germline CDR1 is MNHNY and CDR2 SVGAGI (reference sequence). Trimming took 7 bases from V and 3 from J; bases not matched to a gene: 3. For the CDR3, the DNA is TGTGCCAGCACACAGGGGTATGGAAACACCATATATTTT. As protein: CASTQGYGNTIYF.

This chain connects TRBV6-6 to TRBJ1-6; unclear D gene. V was trimmed by 8 bases and J by 9 bases, leaving 11 bases between them. CDR1 is MNHNY, CDR2 SVGAGI, per germline (reference sequence). CDR3 size: 12 residues. This CDR3 is CASGPLGSPLHF. In DNA form, the CDR3 reads TGTGCCAGCGGCCCCCTGGGTTCACCCCTCCACTTT.

The chain has TRBV11-2 and TRBJ1-3; tentative D call: TRBD1 (6 bases). The CDR3 runs to 16 residues. V dropped 0 bases and J dropped 0 bases, with 9 bases sitting between them. CDR1 and CDR2 (germline): SGHAT, FQNNGV. CDR3 region: CASSLDDRISGNTIYF. The DNA of the CDR3 is TGTGCCAGCAGCTTAGATGACAGGATCTCTGGAAACACCATATATTTT.

V and J are TRBV4-1 and TRBJ2-5; D not resolved. V was shortened by 0 bases and J by 5 bases, with 7 bases between the two germline ends. Germline CDR1 and CDR2: MGHRA and YSYEKL. This CDR3 comprises 13 residues. The CDR3 DNA reads as TGCGCCAGCAGCCAAGAAATAAGGGAGACCCAGTACTTC. Protein sequence: CASSQEIRETQYF.

This clone showed up just once. The chain combines TRBV5-4 with TRBJ2-3; D is unresolved. Trimming removed 0 bases from V and 4 bases from J, with 15 bases in between. The CDR3 extends over 16 amino acids. CDR1 and CDR2 from the germline V gene are SGHNT and YYREEE (reference sequence). CDR3 sequence reads: CASSLAPLAFADTQYF. The CDR3 DNA is TGTGCCAGCAGCTTGGCCCCCCTGGCCTTTGCAGATACGCAGTATTTT.